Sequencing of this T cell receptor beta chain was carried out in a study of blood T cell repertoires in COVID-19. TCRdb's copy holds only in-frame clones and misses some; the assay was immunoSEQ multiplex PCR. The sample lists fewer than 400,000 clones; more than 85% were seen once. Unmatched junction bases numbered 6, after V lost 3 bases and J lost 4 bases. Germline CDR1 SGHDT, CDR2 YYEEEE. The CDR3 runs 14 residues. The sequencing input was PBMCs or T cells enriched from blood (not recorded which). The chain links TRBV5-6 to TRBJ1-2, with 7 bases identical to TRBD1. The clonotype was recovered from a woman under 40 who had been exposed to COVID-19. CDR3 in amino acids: CASSSPRDSYGYTF. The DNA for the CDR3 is TGTGCCAGCAGCTCGCCGAGGGACAGCTATGGCTACACCTTC.